The next 26 T cell receptor beta chains were all read from a single sample in a study of cytomegalovirus exposure and HLA in healthy donors. PCR was performed using 60 Vbeta and 13 Jbeta primers. Data came from immunoSEQ multiplex PCR; TCRdb stores just in-frame clones and leaves some out. Of about 110,000 clones in the sample, more than 60% are singletons; the top ten hold more than 4.5%. The sample was PBMCs. Receptors originate from a female donor in good health and CMV-seropositive.

The V gene is TRBV29-1, the J gene TRBJ2-2; D is possibly TRBD1 (8 bases). Germline V gives CDR1 SQVTM, CDR2 ANQGSEA. The germline V and J ends were trimmed by 5 bases and 4 bases, with 17 bases remaining between them. The CDR3 consists of 15 residues. This CDR3 is CSVSDRGGVTGELFF. The CDR3 nucleotides are TGCAGCGTTTCTGACAGGGGAGGGGTCACCGGGGAGCTGTTTTTT.

V gene TRBV6-1 combines with J gene TRBJ1-5, with D possibly TRBD1 on 6 matching bases. The germline V gene encodes CDR1 MNHNS and CDR2 SASEGT. CDR3 length: 14 amino acids. V dropped 1 base and J dropped 2 bases, with 6 bases sitting between them. The CDR3 here is CASSEEGGNQPQHF. The CDR3 coding sequence is TGTGCCAGCAGTGAAGAGGGGGGCAATCAGCCCCAGCATTTT.

The V call is TRBV2, the J call TRBJ2-3; tentative D call: TRBD2 (6 bases). The CDR3 has 13 amino acids. Germline CDR1 is SNHLY and CDR2 is FYNNEI. The V end lost 10 bases, the J end lost 1 base, and 12 bases lay between the germline ends. In DNA, the CDR3 is TGTGCCAATAGACTAGGGGGCACAGATACGCAGTATTTT. Protein: CANRLGGTDTQYF. Based on the CDR3 plus reference TRBV2 and TRBJ2-3, the full variable domain is EPEVTQTPSHQVTQMGQEVILRCVPISNHLYFYWYRQILGQKVEFLVSFYNNEISEKSEIFDDQFSVERPDGSNFTLKIRSTKLEDSAMYFCANRLGGTDTQYFGPGTRLTVL.

The rearrangement links TRBV5-4 to TRBJ2-7, with 9 positions matching TRBD1. Germline CDR1 and CDR2: SGHNT and YYREEE (reference sequence). The CDR3 sequence is 13 residues long. V lost 8 bases and J lost 6; bases outside the gene matches: 9. CDR3: CASNRDRVGEQYF. For the CDR3, the DNA is TGTGCCAGTAACCGGGACAGGGTAGGCGAGCAGTACTTC. Complete variable domain (other parts from reference TRBV5-4 and TRBJ2-7): ETGVTQSPTHLIKTRGQQVTLRCSSQSGHNTVSWYQQALGQGPQFIFQYYREEENGRGNFPPRFSGLQFPNYSSELNVNALELDDSALYLCASNRDRVGEQYFGPGTRLTVT.

The chain uses TRBV7-8 and TRBJ2-3; D gene ambiguous. Germline V gene sequence: CDR1 SGHVS, CDR2 FQNEAQ. The CDR3 length is 11 residues. Trimming stripped 5 bases from V and 7 bases from J, with 7 bases between. The CDR3 DNA sequence: TGTGCCAGCAGCCTAATCAATACGCAGTATTTT. Encoded protein: CASSLINTQYF.

In this sample, this clone turned up once. The chain has TRBV4-1 and TRBJ1-1; no firm D call. CDR1 and CDR2 (germline): MGHRA, YSYEKL. There are 15 residues in the CDR3. V was clipped by 1 base and J by 7 bases, with 16 bases between them. CDR3 amino acids: CASSQAFRGGVEAFF. The CDR3 DNA is TGCGCCAGCAGCCAAGCTTTCCGGGGTGGGGTTGAAGCTTTCTTT.

The chain has TRBV19 and TRBJ1-6; 11 nucleotides align to TRBD1. CDR1 is LNHDA, CDR2 SQIVND, per germline (reference sequence). The CDR3 extends over 14 amino acids. V shed 9 bases and J 8 bases; nucleotides not matched to a gene: 6. CDR3 residues: CASAGQGEDSPLHF. CDR3 bases: TGTGCCAGCGCGGGACAGGGGGAGGATTCACCCCTCCACTTT.

The V gene is TRBV5-1, the J gene TRBJ2-6, with 7 positions matching TRBD1. V lost 6 bases, J lost 0 bases, and 6 bases stayed unmatched. Germline CDR1 is SGHRS and CDR2 is YFSETQ. This CDR3 is 16 amino acids long. CDR3 region: CASTRDSNSGANVLTF. The CDR3 bases are TGCGCCAGCACTAGGGACAGCAACTCTGGGGCCAACGTCCTGACTTTC.

J is TRBJ2-3 and V is TRBV5-1, with 7 bases that match TRBD2. In germline, CDR1 is SGHRS, CDR2 YFSETQ. This CDR3 has 17 amino acids. V was clipped by 4 bases and J by 2 bases; unmatched bases: 13. The CDR3 nucleotides read TGCGCCAGCAGCGGCGGTGGCCTAGCGGTAAACACAGATACGCAGTATTTT. Protein: CASSGGGLAVNTDTQYF. Full variable domain (remainder filled in from reference TRBV5-1 and TRBJ2-3): KAGVTQTPRYLIKTRGQQVTLSCSPISGHRSVSWYQQTPGQGLQFLFEYFSETQRNKGNFPGRFSGRQFSNSRSEMNVSTLELGDSALYLCASSGGGLAVNTDTQYFGPGTRLTVL.

This sequence joins TRBV28 and TRBJ1-5; the D gene is possibly TRBD1 (6 bases). The ends were cut back, 7 bases at V and 2 bases at J, with 15 bases in the middle. The CDR3 totals 15 residues. Germline-derived CDR1 and CDR2 are MDHEN and SYDVKM. CDR3 protein: CASTLPGGRNQPQHF. The CDR3, as DNA: TGTGCCAGCACCCTGCCCGGGGGGCGCAATCAGCCCCAGCATTTT.

This chain uses TRBV5-1 with TRBJ2-3; TRBD1 matches at 9 bases. Germline-derived CDR1 and CDR2 are SGHRS and YFSETQ. CDR3 size: 15 residues. V trimming: 3 bases; J trimming: 3 bases; junction bases outside the gene matches: 5. The CDR3 reads CASSYRDRETDTQYF. CDR3 nucleotides: TGCGCCAGCAGCTACCGGGACAGGGAAACAGATACGCAGTATTTT.

This sequence joins TRBV7-3 and TRBJ2-2; 8 bases line up with TRBD1. J gave up 3 bases and V 5 bases, and 14 bases lay outside the gene matches. The germline V gene has CDR1 SGHTA and CDR2 FQGTGA. The CDR3 is 18 amino acids. The CDR3 loop reads CASSLPIWETGDTGELFF. The CDR3 DNA sequence: TGTGCCAGCAGCCTGCCGATTTGGGAGACAGGGGACACCGGGGAGCTGTTTTTT.

The rearrangement uses TRBV4-3 and TRBJ1-2, with TRBD1 matching 9 bases. Per the germline V gene, CDR1 is LGHNA and CDR2 is YSLEER. The V gene end was trimmed by 6 bases and the J gene end by 4 bases; junction bases not matched to a gene: 9. The CDR3 sequence is 15 residues long. The CDR3 spells CASSPGTGKTYGYTF. The CDR3 DNA follows: TGCGCCAGCAGTCCCGGGACAGGGAAAACCTATGGCTACACCTTC.

The chain carries TRBV7-8 and TRBJ2-5; no firm D call. Germline-derived CDR1 and CDR2 are SGHVS and FQNEAQ. This CDR3 is built from 13 residues. Between the trimmed V and J ends, which lost 5 bases and 3 bases, there was a span of 10 bases. In nucleotides, the CDR3 is TGTGCCAGCAGCAACAGTCCCGAAGAGACCCAGTACTTC. It is translated as CASSNSPEETQYF.

The genes are TRBV29-1 and TRBJ1-1, with 7 bases lining up with TRBD1. The germline CDR1 and CDR2 sequences are SQVTM and ANQGSEA. V shed 7 bases and J 2 bases; nucleotides not matched to a gene: 7. CDR3 length equals 13 residues. The chain's CDR3 is CSGNRQGNTEAFF. The CDR3 DNA reads TGCAGCGGGAATCGACAGGGTAACACTGAAGCTTTCTTT.

As DNA, the CDR3 is TGTGCCAGCAGTCTTGGGACTAGCGGATCCAAAAACATTCAGTACTTC. The encoded protein is CASSLGTSGSKNIQYF. The V and J genes are TRBV28 and TRBJ2-4; the match to TRBD2 covers 11 bases. J lost 2 bases, V lost 5 bases, and 5 bases had no gene match. Germline values: CDR1 MDHEN, CDR2 SYDVKM. The CDR3 is made up of 16 amino acids.

The chain combines TRBV6-6 with TRBJ1-2; TRBD1 is a possible D gene (6 bases). V was trimmed by 2 bases and J by 4 bases, leaving 11 bases between them. The CDR3 spans 14 residues. Germline-derived CDR1 and CDR2 are MNHNY and SVGAGI (reference sequence). Here the CDR3 reads CASSYPQDSYGYTF. DNA of the CDR3: TGTGCCAGCAGTTACCCACAGGACAGCTATGGCTACACCTTC.

The chain joins TRBV5-1 to TRBJ1-1; possibly TRBD1 for D (6 bases). This CDR3 is 15 amino acids long. V was shortened by 0 bases and J by 2 bases, with 11 bases between the two germline ends. Per germline, CDR1 SGHRS and CDR2 YFSETQ. CDR3 loop: CASSLEAGVNTEAFF. In DNA form, the CDR3 reads TGCGCCAGCAGCTTGGAGGCAGGGGTAAACACTGAAGCTTTCTTT.

The V and J genes are TRBV7-2 and TRBJ1-2, with D possibly TRBD1 on 5 matching bases. V was shortened by 1 base and J by 7 bases, with 13 bases between the two germline ends. This CDR3 is built from 14 residues. Germline V gene sequence: CDR1 SGHTA, CDR2 FQGNSA. DNA of the CDR3: TGTGCCAGCAGCTTAGGTGGGGGGGAGGGTGGCTACACCTTC. Amino acids: CASSLGGGEGGYTF.

The V gene is TRBV7-2, the J gene TRBJ2-3; no reliable D call. Per germline, CDR1 SGHTA and CDR2 FQGNSA. The CDR3 totals 13 residues. V was shortened by 1 base and J by 2 bases, with 4 bases between the two germline ends. The CDR3 nucleotides are TGTGCCAGCAGCTTAGACTTCACAGATACGCAGTATTTT. This codes for CASSLDFTDTQYF.

The genes are TRBV5-4 and TRBJ1-1; 11 positions agree with TRBD1. With V trimmed by 4 bases and J by 3 bases, 2 bases remained unmatched. Per germline, CDR1 SGHNT and CDR2 YYREEE (reference sequence). The CDR3 length is 14 residues. The DNA for the CDR3 is TGTGCCAGCAGCCGGGACAGGGGGGACACTGAAGCTTTCTTT. Its translation is CASSRDRGDTEAFF.

This clone was seen once. The V gene is TRBV25-1, the J gene TRBJ2-5; TRBD2 matches at 13 bases. Germline V gene sequence: CDR1 MGHDK, CDR2 SYGVNS. The V segment lost 5 bases and the J segment 3 bases; nucleotides outside the gene matches: 9. The CDR3 length is 17 residues. The CDR3 region has the DNA TGTGCCAGCAGTCCCTTAATAGGACTAGCGGGGGAAGAGACCCAGTACTTC. Protein: CASSPLIGLAGEETQYF. The complete variable domain, with remaining parts taken from reference TRBV25-1 and TRBJ2-5, reads EADIYQTPRYLVIGTGKKITLECSQTMGHDKMYWYQQDPGMELHLIHYSYGVNSTEKGDLSSESTVSRIRTEHFPLTLESARPSHTSQYLCASSPLIGLAGEETQYFGPGTRLLVL.

In its sample, this clone was seen a few times. J is TRBJ2-7 and V is TRBV14; D may be TRBD1 (7 bases). The ends were cut back, 4 bases at V and 7 bases at J, with 11 bases in the middle. The germline gives CDR1 SGHDN, CDR2 FVKESK. The CDR3 is 12 amino acids. The CDR3 loop reads CASSPTGREQYF. The CDR3, as DNA: TGTGCCAGCAGCCCGACAGGGAGGGAGCAGTACTTC.

This clone came up once. V and J are TRBV6-5 and TRBJ1-2; 8 nucleotides agree with TRBD1. This CDR3 has 15 residues. CDR1 and CDR2 (germline): MNHEY, SVGAGI. J gave up 0 bases and V 5 bases, and 5 bases lay outside the gene matches. The chain's CDR3 is CASSLVGQANYGYTF. CDR3 DNA sequence: TGTGCCAGCAGTCTCGTGGGACAGGCTAACTATGGCTACACCTTC.

The rearrangement joins TRBV10-3 to TRBJ1-2; D is uncertain. Germline V CDR1 and CDR2: ENHRY, SYGVKD. Trimming left V 5 bases short and J 8 bases short, with 15 bases between. This CDR3 comprises 13 residues. The CDR3 coding sequence is TGTGCCATCAGTCCGCAGGACTCCCGCGGCTACACCTTC. This sequence encodes CAISPQDSRGYTF.

The chain couples TRBV7-6 to TRBJ2-5; TRBD1 agrees at 10 bases. The CDR3 sequence is 16 residues long. V was clipped by 5 bases and J by 4 bases; unmatched bases: 10. The germline gives CDR1 SGHVS, CDR2 FNYEAQ. The DNA of the CDR3 is TGTGCCAGCAGCACCCGGACAGGGGGTTTGGGAGAGACCCAGTACTTC. Protein: CASSTRTGGLGETQYF. The full variable domain, with the rest looked up from reference TRBV7-6 and TRBJ2-5, is GAGVSQSPRYKVTKRGQDVALRCDPISGHVSLYWYRQALGQGPEFLTYFNYEAQQDKSGLPNDRFSAERPEGSISTLTIQRTEQRDSAMYRCASSTRTGGLGETQYFGPGTRLLVL.